Below are 10 T cell receptor beta chains sequenced from a single sample in a study of T-cell reconstitution after alpha-beta-depleted transplantation in children. TCRbeta library preparation incorporated unique molecular identifiers. TCRdb reanalysed the PCR reads using MiXCR and keeps one entry per CDR3 protein. The data show 70,000 to 95,000 distinct CDR3 sequences, less than 20% seen once. The source was PBMCs, mostly from graft donor cells, collected 180 days after TCRalphabeta/CD19-depleted stem cell transplant. The receptor source for this set is a male patient under 10 years old who had a stem cell transplant for acute lymphoblastic leukemia, so the T cells may come from the graft donor.

The table lists this clonotype with a few counts. The chain employs TRBV10-2 and TRBJ1-2, with D unclear. CDR1 WSHSY and CDR2 SAAADI come from the germline V gene. Trimming removed 5 bases from V and 2 bases from J, with 9 bases in between. CDR3 length equals 13 residues. The CDR3 is CASSPTRNYGYTF. DNA of the CDR3: TGCGCCAGCAGTCCGACAAGAAACTATGGCTACACCTTC.

This clonotype appeared many times. The chain uses TRBV4-3 and TRBJ2-7; TRBD1 matches at 8 bases. CDR1 and CDR2 from the germline V gene are LGHNA and YSLEER. This CDR3 contains 16 residues. V gave up 0 bases and J gave up 3 bases; unmatched junction bases: 7. The CDR3 region is CASSQDGGQVVYEQYF. The CDR3 DNA reads TGCGCCAGCAGCCAAGATGGGGGACAGGTCGTCTACGAGCAGTACTTC.

This clonotype was seen a handful of times. The V gene is TRBV29-1, the J gene TRBJ2-5; 11 bases match TRBD2. Germline CDR1 SQVTM, CDR2 ANQGSEA. The CDR3 covers 14 residues. Trimming took 6 bases from V and 4 from J; bases not matched to a gene: 7. CDR3 sequence (DNA): TGCAGCGTAGATAGCGGGGGGGCGGGAGAGACCCAGTACTTC. Residues: CSVDSGGAGETQYF.

This clonotype was counted between two and nine times. V is TRBV21-1 and J is TRBJ2-7. TRBV21-1 is a pseudogene segment. The CDR3 sequence is 15 residues long. The CDR3 coding sequence is TGTGCCAGCAGCAAAAAACTCTCCGGCTCCTACGAGCAGTACTTC. Its protein product is CASSKKLSGSYEQYF.

Ten or more counts support this clonotype. The chain employs TRBV28 and TRBJ2-7; TRBD1 matches 10 bases. This CDR3 spans 13 amino acids. Unmatched junction bases numbered 7, after V lost 10 bases and J lost 4 bases. Germline values: CDR1 MDHEN, CDR2 SYDVKM. CDR3 sequence: CATIRQGAYEQYF. The CDR3 DNA reads as TGTGCCACCATTAGACAGGGGGCGTACGAGCAGTACTTC.

This clonotype has only a few counts. The V call is TRBV5-1, the J call TRBJ2-3, with TRBD2 matching 11 bases. Unmatched junction bases numbered 7, after V lost 0 bases and J lost 4 bases. CDR1 is SGHRS, CDR2 YFSETQ, per germline. CDR3 length equals 17 residues. The CDR3 nucleotides read TGCGCCAGCAGCTTGGGACTAGCGGGGACCCCTGCAGATACGCAGTATTTT. This translates into CASSLGLAGTPADTQYF.

To note about this clonotype: At one end the junction does not follow the germline gene, possibly because of a read error. As DNA, the CDR3 is TGCGCCAGCAGCTCTCGGACTAGCGGGGGCCCCCTCCCAGCCAAATACATTCAGTACTTC. Its translation is CASSSRTSGGPLPAKYIQYF. V and J are TRBV5-1 and TRBJ2-4; TRBD2 agrees at 13 bases. Germline CDR1 and CDR2: SGHRS and YFSETQ. This CDR3 is built from 20 residues.

This sequence joins TRBV5-1 and TRBJ1-1; TRBD1 aligns across 7 bases. The length of the CDR3 is 12 residues. Losses at the gene ends were 6 bases for V and 3 bases for J; bases not matched to a gene: 2. Germline V CDR1 and CDR2: SGHRS, YFSETQ. CDR3 nucleotide sequence: TGCGCCAGCAAGGGGGCACACACTGAAGCTTTCTTT. Amino acids: CASKGAHTEAFF.

The rearrangement joins TRBV3-1 to TRBJ2-1, with TRBD2 matching over 8 bases. Unmatched junction bases numbered 10, after V lost 4 bases and J lost 8 bases. This CDR3 comprises 15 residues. Germline-derived CDR1 and CDR2 are LGHDT and YNNKEL (reference sequence). In DNA form, the CDR3 reads TGTGCCAGCAGCCTCCCGGGACTAGGCACTGATGAGCAGTTCTTC. The encoded protein is CASSLPGLGTDEQFF.

V gene TRBV5-1 combines with J gene TRBJ2-7; 7 bases line up with TRBD1. Trimming removed 3 bases from V and 2 bases from J; junction bases left unmatched: 11. The CDR3 totals 16 residues. Germline assignment: CDR1 SGHRS and CDR2 YFSETQ. CDR3 DNA sequence: TGCGCCAGCAGCTCCACAACCGGGACAGAGCCCTACGAGCAGTACTTC. Its protein product is CASSSTTGTEPYEQYF.